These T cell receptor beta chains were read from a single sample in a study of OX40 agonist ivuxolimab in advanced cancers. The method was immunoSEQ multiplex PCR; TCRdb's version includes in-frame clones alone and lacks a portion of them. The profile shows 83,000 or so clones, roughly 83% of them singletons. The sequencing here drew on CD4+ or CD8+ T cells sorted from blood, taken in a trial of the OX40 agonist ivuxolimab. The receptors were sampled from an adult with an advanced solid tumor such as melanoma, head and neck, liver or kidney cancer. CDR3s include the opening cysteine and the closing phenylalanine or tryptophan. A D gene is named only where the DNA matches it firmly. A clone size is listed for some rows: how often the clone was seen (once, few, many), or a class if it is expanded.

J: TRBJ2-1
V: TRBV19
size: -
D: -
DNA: TGTGCCAGTAGTGGAGGGGTTCTTGGTTACAATGAGCAGTTCTTC
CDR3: CASSGGVLGYNEQFF

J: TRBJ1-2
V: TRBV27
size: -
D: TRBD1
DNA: TGTGCCAGCAGTTTCTCGACAGGGAGGGACTCTAACTATGGCTACACCTTC
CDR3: CASSFSTGRDSNYGYTF

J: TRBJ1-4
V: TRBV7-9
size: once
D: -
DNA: TGTGCCAGCAGAAGGGGGACTGAAAAACTGTTTTTT
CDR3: CASRRGTEKLFF

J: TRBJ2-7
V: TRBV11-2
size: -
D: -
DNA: TGTGCCAGCAGCTTCTCTGACGGAACCTACGAGCAGTACTTC
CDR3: CASSFSDGTYEQYF

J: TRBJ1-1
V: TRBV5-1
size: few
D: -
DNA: TGCGCCAGCAGCTCGATGCCGTTGAACACTGAAGCTTTCTTT
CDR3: CASSSMPLNTEAFF

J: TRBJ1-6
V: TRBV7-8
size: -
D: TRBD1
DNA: TGTGCCAGCAGCGCCACACCGGGACAGAGGGTTAATTCACCCCTCCACTTT
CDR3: CASSATPGQRVNSPLHF

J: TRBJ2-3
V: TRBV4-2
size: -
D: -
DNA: TGTGCCAGCCCTTGGGAAGATACGCAGTATTTT
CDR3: CASPWEDTQYF

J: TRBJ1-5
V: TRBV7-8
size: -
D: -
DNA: TGTGCCAGCAGCCAACCGGGCCCCGCAAATCAGCCCCAGCATTTT
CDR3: CASSQPGPANQPQHF

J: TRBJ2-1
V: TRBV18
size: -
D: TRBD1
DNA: TGTGCCAGCGGACAGGGAAACTCCTACAATGAGCAGTTCTTC
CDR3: CASGQGNSYNEQFF

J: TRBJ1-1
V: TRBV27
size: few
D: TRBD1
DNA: TGTGCCAGCAGTTTGGAAACAGGGGAAGCCGTTAAAGCTTTCTTT
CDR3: CASSLETGEAVKAFF

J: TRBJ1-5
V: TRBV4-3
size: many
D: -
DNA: TGCGCCAGCAGCCAAGAAGTGGCGAGGGGGGGGTATCAGCCCCAGCATTTT
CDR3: CASSQEVARGGYQPQHF

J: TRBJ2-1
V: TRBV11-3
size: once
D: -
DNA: TGTGCCAGCAGGGGGACGGCCAATGAGCAGTTCTTC
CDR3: CASRGTANEQFF

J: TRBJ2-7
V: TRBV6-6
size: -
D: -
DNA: TGTGCCAGCAGTTACGAGGGATACGAGCAGTACTTC
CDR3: CASSYEGYEQYF

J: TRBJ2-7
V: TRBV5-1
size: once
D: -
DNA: TGCGCCAGCAGCTTGGCGGACGAGCAGTACTTC
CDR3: CASSLADEQYF

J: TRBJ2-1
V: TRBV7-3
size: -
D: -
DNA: TGTGCCAGCAGCTTAAACCCGGGGGGCGGTGGTGAGCAGTTCTTC
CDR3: CASSLNPGGGGEQFF

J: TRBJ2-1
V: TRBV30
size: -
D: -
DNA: TGTGCCTGGAGTGTAAGAGGGTCCCCGTTCTTC
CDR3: CAWSVRGSPFF

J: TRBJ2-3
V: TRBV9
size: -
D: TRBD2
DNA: TGTGCCAGCAGCGGGGGATCGGCGGGAGTACCATATACGCAGTATTTT
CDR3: CASSGGSAGVPYTQYF

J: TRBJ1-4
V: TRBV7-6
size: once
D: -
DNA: TGTGCCAGCAGCTCGATAAATAGTGGTGAAAAACTGTTTTTT
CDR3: CASSSINSGEKLFF

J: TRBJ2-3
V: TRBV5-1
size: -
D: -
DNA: TGCGCCAGCAGCTTCGAGGGTACGCAGTATTTT
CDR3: CASSFEGTQYF

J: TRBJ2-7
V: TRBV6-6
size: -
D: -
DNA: TGTGCCAGCAGTTCCGGCCTCCACTCCGACGAGCAGTACTTC
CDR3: CASSSGLHSDEQYF

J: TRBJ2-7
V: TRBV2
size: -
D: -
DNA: TGTGCCAGCTCAGGACAAACCTACGAGCAGTACTTC
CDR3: CASSGQTYEQYF

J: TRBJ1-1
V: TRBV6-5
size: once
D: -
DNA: TGTGCCAGCAGTAGCAGGGTACCGGACACTGAAGCTTTCTTT
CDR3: CASSSRVPDTEAFF

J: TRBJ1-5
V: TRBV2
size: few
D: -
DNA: TGTGCCAGCACACCCAGGAGTTATAGCAATCAGCCCCAGCATTTT
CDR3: CASTPRSYSNQPQHF

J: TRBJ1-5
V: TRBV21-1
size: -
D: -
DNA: TGTGCCAGCAGCAAAAGTATCCAGGGTCCTAGCAATCAGCCCCAGCATTTT
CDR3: CASSKSIQGPSNQPQHF

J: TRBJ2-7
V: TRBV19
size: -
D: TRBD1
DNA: TGTGCCAGTAGTCGGACGACAGGGGCCGAGCAGTACTTC
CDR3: CASSRTTGAEQYF

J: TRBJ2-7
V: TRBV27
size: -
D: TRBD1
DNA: TGTGCCAGCAGTTTACCGAAGACAGGGGGGGACTTC
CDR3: CASSLPKTGGDF

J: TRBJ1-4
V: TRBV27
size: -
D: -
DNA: TGTGCCAGCATGGGCGGGGGTGGAGAAAAACTGTTTTTT
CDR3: CASMGGGGEKLFF

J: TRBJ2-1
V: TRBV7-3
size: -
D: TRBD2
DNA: TGTGCCAGCAGCTCGACTAGCGGGAGAGGCAATGAGCAGTTCTTC
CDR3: CASSSTSGRGNEQFF

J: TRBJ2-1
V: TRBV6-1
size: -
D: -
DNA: TGTGCCAGCAGTGAAGACCGGGACCGGAGAATCAATGAGCAGTTCTTC
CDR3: CASSEDRDRRINEQFF

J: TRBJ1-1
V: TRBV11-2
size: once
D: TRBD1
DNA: TGTGCCAGCAGTTGGACAGGGGGCTTAAACACTGAAGCTTTCTTT
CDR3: CASSWTGGLNTEAFF

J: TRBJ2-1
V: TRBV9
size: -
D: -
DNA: TGTGCCAGCAGCGTAGGGCCCGCTTTAACGAATGAGCAGTTCTTC
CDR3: CASSVGPALTNEQFF

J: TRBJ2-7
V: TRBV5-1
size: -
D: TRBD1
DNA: TGCGCCAGCAGCCCTGGGACAGGACCCTACGAGCAGTACTTC
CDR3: CASSPGTGPYEQYF

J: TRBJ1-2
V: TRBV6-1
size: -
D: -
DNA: TGTGCCAGCAGTGAAGGGTGGGGAAACTATGGCTACACCTTC
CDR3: CASSEGWGNYGYTF

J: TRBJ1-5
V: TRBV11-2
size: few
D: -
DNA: TGTGCCAGCAGCTTAGAGGGGAATAGCAATCAGCCCCAGCATTTT
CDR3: CASSLEGNSNQPQHF

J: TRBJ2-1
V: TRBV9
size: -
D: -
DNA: TGTGCCAGCAGCGTAGGGGTTGGGGCGGCAAATGAGCAGTTCTTC
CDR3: CASSVGVGAANEQFF

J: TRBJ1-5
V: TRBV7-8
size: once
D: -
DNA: TGTGCCAGCAACCAGGACGGGGATTATGGGCCCCAGCATTTT
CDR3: CASNQDGDYGPQHF

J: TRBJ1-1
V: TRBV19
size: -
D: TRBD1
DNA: TGTGCCAGTAGTATAGGGGGACAGATGAACACTGAAGCTTTCTTT
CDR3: CASSIGGQMNTEAFF

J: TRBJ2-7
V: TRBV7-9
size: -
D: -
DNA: TGTGCCAGCAGCTTAACCGGGACAAGGGGTTACGAGCAGTACTTC
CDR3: CASSLTGTRGYEQYF

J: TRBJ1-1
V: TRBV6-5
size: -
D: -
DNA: TGTGCCAGCAGAGTTACGTGGGTTAGTACTGAAGCTTTCTTT
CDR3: CASRVTWVSTEAFF

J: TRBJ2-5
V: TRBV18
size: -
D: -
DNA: TGTGCCAGCTTCATTCAGCAAGAGACCCAGTACTTC
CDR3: CASFIQQETQYF

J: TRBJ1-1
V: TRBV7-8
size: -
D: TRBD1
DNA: TGTGCCAGCAGCAGGGGACAGGGGAACACTGAAGCTTTCTTT
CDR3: CASSRGQGNTEAFF

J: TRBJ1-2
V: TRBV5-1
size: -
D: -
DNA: TGCGCCAGCAGCTTGGGGGTAGATGGCTACACCTTC
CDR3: CASSLGVDGYTF

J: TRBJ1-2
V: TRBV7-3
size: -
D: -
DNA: TGTGCCAGCAGCCCAGGGGTGGGCTATGGCTACACCTTC
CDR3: CASSPGVGYGYTF

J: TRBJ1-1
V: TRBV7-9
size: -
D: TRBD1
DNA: TGTGCCAGCAGCTTAGAATTTGGGCAGGGGGACACTGAAGCTTTCTTT
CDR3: CASSLEFGQGDTEAFF

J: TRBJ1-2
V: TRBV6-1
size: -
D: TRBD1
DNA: TGTGCCAGCAGTAACCCGGGACAGGGGGCGTATGGCTACACCTTC
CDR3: CASSNPGQGAYGYTF

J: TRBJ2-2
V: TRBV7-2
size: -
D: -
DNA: TGTGCCAGCAGCTTAGGGAGTAGCACCGGGGAGCTGTTTTTT
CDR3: CASSLGSSTGELFF

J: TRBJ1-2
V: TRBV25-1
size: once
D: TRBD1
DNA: TGTGCCAGCAGTTCAGGGGGACCCTATTATGGCTACACCTTC
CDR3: CASSSGGPYYGYTF

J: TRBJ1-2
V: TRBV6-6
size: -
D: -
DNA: TGTGCCAGCGCCCCCGCGGGAGGAGCCTATGGCTACACCTTC
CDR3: CASAPAGGAYGYTF

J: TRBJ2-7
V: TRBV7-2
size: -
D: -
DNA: TGTGCCAGCGGTAGGGATCGCTACGAGCAGTACTTC
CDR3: CASGRDRYEQYF

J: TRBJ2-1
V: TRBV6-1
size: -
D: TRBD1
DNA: TGTGCCAGCAACCGGGACAGTCAGTTCTTC
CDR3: CASNRDSQFF